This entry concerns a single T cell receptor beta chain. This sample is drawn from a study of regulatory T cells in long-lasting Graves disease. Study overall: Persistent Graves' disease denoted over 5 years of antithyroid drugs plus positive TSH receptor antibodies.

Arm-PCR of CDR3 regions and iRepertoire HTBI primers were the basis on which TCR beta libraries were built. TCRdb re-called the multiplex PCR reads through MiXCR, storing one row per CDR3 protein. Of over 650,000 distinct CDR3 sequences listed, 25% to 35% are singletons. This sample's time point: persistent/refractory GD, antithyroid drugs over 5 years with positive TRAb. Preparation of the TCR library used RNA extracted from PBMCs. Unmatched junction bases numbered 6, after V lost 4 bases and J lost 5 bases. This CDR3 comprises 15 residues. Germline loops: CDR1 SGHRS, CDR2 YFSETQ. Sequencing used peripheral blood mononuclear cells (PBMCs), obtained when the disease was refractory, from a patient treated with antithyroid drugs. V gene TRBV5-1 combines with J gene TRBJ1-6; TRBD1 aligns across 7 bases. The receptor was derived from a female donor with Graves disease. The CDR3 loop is CASSRRGQHNSPLHF. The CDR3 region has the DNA TGCGCCAGCAGCCGGAGGGGACAGCATAATTCACCCCTCCACTTT.